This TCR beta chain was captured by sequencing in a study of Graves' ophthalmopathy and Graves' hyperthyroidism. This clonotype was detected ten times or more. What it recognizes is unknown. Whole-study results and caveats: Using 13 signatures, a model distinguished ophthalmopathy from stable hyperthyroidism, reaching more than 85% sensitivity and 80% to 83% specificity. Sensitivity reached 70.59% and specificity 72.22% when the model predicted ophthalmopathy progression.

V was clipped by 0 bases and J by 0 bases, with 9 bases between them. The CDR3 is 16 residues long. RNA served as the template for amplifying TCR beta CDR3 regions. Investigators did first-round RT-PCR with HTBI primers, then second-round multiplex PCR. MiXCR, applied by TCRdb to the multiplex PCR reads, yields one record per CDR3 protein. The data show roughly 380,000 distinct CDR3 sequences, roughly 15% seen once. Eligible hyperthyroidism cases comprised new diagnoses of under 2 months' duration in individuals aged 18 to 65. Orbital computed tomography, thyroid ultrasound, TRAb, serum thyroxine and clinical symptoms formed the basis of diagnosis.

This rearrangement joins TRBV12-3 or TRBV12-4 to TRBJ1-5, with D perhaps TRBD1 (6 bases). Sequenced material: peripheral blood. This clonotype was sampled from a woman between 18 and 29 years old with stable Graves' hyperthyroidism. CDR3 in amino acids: CASSLARGVSNQPQHF. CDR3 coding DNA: TGTGCCAGCAGTTTAGCCAGGGGAGTTAGCAATCAGCCCCAGCATTTT.